The 18 T cell receptor beta chains below come from one sample, sequenced in a study of blood T cell repertoires in COVID-19. Clones were sequenced by immunoSEQ multiplex PCR, and TCRdb holds only the in-frame ones, with some missing. The sample lists tens of thousands of clones; around four fifths were seen once. Material for sequencing was peripheral blood. The receptors here all came from a human donor in a cohort sampled during active COVID-19.

The CDR3 loop reads CASSQSGTGNEKLFF. DNA for the CDR3: TGCGCCAGCAGCCAGTCCGGGACAGGGAATGAAAAACTGTTTTTT. The chain joins TRBV4-1 to TRBJ1-4, with 9 bases identical to TRBD1. CDR3 length: 15 residues. V was clipped by 3 bases and J by 5 bases; unmatched bases: 4. CDR1 and CDR2 (germline): MGHRA, YSYEKL.

The chain employs TRBV28 and TRBJ2-1; TRBD1 matches 7 bases. This CDR3 contains 14 residues. V dropped 2 bases and J dropped 6; count of bases not matched to a gene: 4. CDR1 is MDHEN and CDR2 is SYDVKM in the germline V gene. CDR3 loop: CASSLLTGANEQFF. CDR3 coding DNA: TGTGCCAGCAGTTTACTTACAGGGGCCAATGAGCAGTTCTTC.

The chain uses TRBV3-1 (or the pseudogene TRBV3-2) and TRBJ2-7; a weak D match, TRBD1 (6 bases). Germline V gene sequence: CDR1 LGHDT, CDR2 YNNKEL (reference sequence). Trimming took 4 bases from V and 10 from J, leaving 17 bases between them. The CDR3 runs 13 residues. Here the CDR3 DNA reads TGTGCCAGCAGCCTCCCCCCGACAGGAGCCCAGTACTTC. Translation: CASSLPPTGAQYF.

The chain combines TRBV6-4 with TRBJ2-1; TRBD2 matches at 11 bases. CDR3 length: 15 residues. V gave up 3 bases and J gave up 3 bases; unmatched junction bases: 1. CDR1 and CDR2 (germline): MRHNA, SNTAGT. DNA for the CDR3: TGTGCCAGCAGTGAGCTAGCGGGGGGCTACAATGAGCAGTTCTTC. This sequence encodes CASSELAGGYNEQFF.

This clone was seen a few times. The chain uses TRBV19 and TRBJ1-5; D unresolved. CDR3 size: 15 residues. The ends were cut back, 5 bases at V and 5 bases at J, with 16 bases in the middle. CDR1 and CDR2 (germline): LNHDA, SQIVND (reference sequence). The CDR3 bases are TGTGCCAGTAGTGGACGGCTAGGACTGGATCAGCCCCAGCATTTT. It specifies CASSGRLGLDQPQHF.

The chain carries TRBV15 and TRBJ2-5; D unclear. Germline V gene lookup returns CDR1 LNHNV and CDR2 YYDKDF (reference sequence). V was clipped by 0 bases and J by 4 bases, with 3 bases between them. This CDR3 is 12 amino acids long. CDR3 DNA: TGTGCCACCAGCAGAGATAGAGAGACCCAGTACTTC. This encodes CATSRDRETQYF.

The chain has TRBV27 and TRBJ1-1; D not certain. This CDR3 is built from 13 residues. Looked up from germline, CDR1 is MNHEY and CDR2 is SMNVEV (reference sequence). V was shortened by 3 bases and J by 2 bases, with 7 bases between the two germline ends. In nucleotides, the CDR3 is TGTGCCAGCAGTTTTAACGGTAACACTGAAGCTTTCTTT. Translated: CASSFNGNTEAFF.

The chain has TRBV19 and TRBJ1-1, with 7 bases fitting TRBD1. The CDR3 has 16 amino acids. CDR1 and CDR2 from the germline V gene are LNHDA and SQIVND (reference sequence). V shed 7 bases, J shed 1 base, and the junction held 12 bases outside the gene matches. CDR3 coding DNA: TGTGCCAGTATCCTAGGGAGCAGGGGGACGAACACTGAAGCTTTCTTT. Translating it yields CASILGSRGTNTEAFF.

This clone was observed a handful of times. V is TRBV5-1 and J is TRBJ2-7, with 7 bases identical to TRBD1. The CDR3 runs to 15 residues. Germline V CDR1 and CDR2: SGHRS, YFSETQ. With 0 bases clipped from V and 4 bases from J, the junction kept 7 bases outside the gene matches. The CDR3 DNA reads as TGCGCCAGCAGCTTGGAGGCAGGGGGTGGGTACGAGCAGTACTTC. This sequence encodes CASSLEAGGGYEQYF.

The rearrangement uses TRBV29-1 and TRBJ1-5; tentative D call: TRBD1 (5 bases). CDR1 SQVTM and CDR2 ANQGSEA come from the germline V gene. The CDR3 contains 13 residues. Trimming removed 7 bases at V and 7 bases at J, with 17 bases between. In nucleotides, the CDR3 is TGCAGCGCTGAGTATGGGGGGGGGCAGCCCCAGCATTTT. This encodes CSAEYGGGQPQHF.

The rearrangement uses TRBV18 and TRBJ2-7; perhaps TRBD2 as D (6 bases). The germline V and J ends were trimmed by 2 bases and 6 bases, with 14 bases remaining between them. Germline values: CDR1 KGHSH, CDR2 LQKENI. The CDR3 sequence is 14 residues long. The CDR3 sequence: CASSPGGAGPEQYF. Written as DNA, the CDR3 is TGTGCCAGCTCACCAGGAGGGGCGGGGCCCGAGCAGTACTTC.

At least ten counts were recorded for this clone. The chain employs TRBV6-5 and TRBJ1-6; D gene ambiguous. The germline V and J ends were trimmed by 6 bases and 9 bases, with 12 bases remaining between them. The germline V gene has CDR1 MNHEY and CDR2 SVGAGI. There are 13 residues in the CDR3. CDR3 DNA: TGTGCCAGCAGCCGTGGGTTAGCTTCACCCCTCCACTTT. Translation gives CASSRGLASPLHF.

The chain combines TRBV6-2 or TRBV6-3 with TRBJ1-3, with a weak D call TRBD1 (6 bases). Germline CDR1 MNHEY, CDR2 SVGEGT. The V end lost 5 bases, the J end lost 0 bases, and 8 bases lay between the germline ends. CDR3 length: 14 residues. The CDR3 nucleotides read TGTGCCAGCAGTCGGGACAACTCTGGAAACACCATATATTTT. This codes for CASSRDNSGNTIYF.

The rearrangement uses TRBV29-1 and TRBJ1-2; D possibly corresponds to TRBD1 (5 bases). Germline V gene data show CDR1 as SQVTM and CDR2 as ANQGSEA. V lost 3 bases, J lost 5 bases, and 16 bases lay in between. The CDR3 runs to 14 residues. CDR3 coding DNA: TGCAGCGTTGAGGGGCAGGGCGTTTTTTATGGCTACACCTTC. Translated: CSVEGQGVFYGYTF.

The rearrangement uses TRBV6-5 and TRBJ2-7, with D unclear. The CDR3 has 14 amino acids. V shed 0 bases and J shed 5 bases, with 11 bases lying between them. Germline-derived CDR1 and CDR2 are MNHEY and SVGAGI. The CDR3 DNA follows: TGTGCCAGCAGTTACTCCTTGCTGATAGACGAGCAGTACTTC. Residues: CASSYSLLIDEQYF.

CDR3 amino acids: CASNRDRGNEKLFF. Written as DNA, the CDR3 is TGTGCCAGTAACAGGGACAGGGGGAATGAAAAACTGTTTTTT. The V gene is TRBV19, the J gene TRBJ1-4; TRBD1 matches at 11 bases. The V segment lost 7 bases and the J segment 5 bases; nucleotides outside the gene matches: 3. The CDR3 totals 14 residues. Germline V gene lookup returns CDR1 LNHDA and CDR2 SQIVND (reference sequence).

The chain couples TRBV18 to TRBJ1-2, with 7 nucleotides matching TRBD1. The CDR3 runs to 13 residues. CDR1 is KGHSH, CDR2 LQKENI, per germline. The trim removed 3 bases at V and 2 bases at J, leaving 0 bases unmatched. The CDR3 DNA follows: TGTGCCAGCTCACCGACAGGGAACTATGGCTACACCTTC. It is translated as CASSPTGNYGYTF. The variable domain in full, with the rest retrieved from reference TRBV18 and TRBJ1-2, is NAGVMQNPRHLVRRRGQEARLRCSPMKGHSHVYWYRQLPEEGLKFMVYLQKENIIDESGMPKERFSAEFPKEGPSILRIQQVVRGDSAAYFCASSPTGNYGYTFGSGTRLTVV.

The chain carries TRBV6-5 and TRBJ1-1; D perhaps matches TRBD1 (6 bases). Germline-derived CDR1 and CDR2 are MNHEY and SVGAGI. The V gene lost 4 bases and the J gene lost 0 bases, with 9 bases spanning the gap. There are 14 residues in the CDR3. The CDR3 loop reads CASSFDRLNTEAFF. In DNA form, the CDR3 reads TGTGCCAGCAGTTTTGACAGGCTGAACACTGAAGCTTTCTTT.